This TCR beta chain was sequenced for a study of T-cell memory formation after mild COVID-19. Study findings and constraints: Day 15 to 85 contracting clones showed balanced CD4/CD8; day 15 to 37 expanders favored CD4+.

CDR3 length: 16 residues. CDR1 is SGHRS and CDR2 is YFSETQ in the germline V gene. Trimming removed 2 bases at V and 4 bases at J, with 18 bases between. Each CDR3 protein is one row after TCRdb ran MiXCR on the 5' RACE reads. Seen here are roughly 250,000 distinct CDR3 sequences, approximately 16% observed once, and the top ten hold around 20%. A word on this clonotype: Antigen specificity is unknown.

Sequences were obtained from PBMCs or a T cell subset sorted from them (not recorded which). The rearrangement joins TRBV5-1 to TRBJ1-1; D is uncertain. This sequence was found in a man aged 18-30 years who had mild COVID-19 (a few samples of this study predate the infection). Cell type and time point are not known. The CDR3 DNA follows: TGCGCCAGCAGCTTTAGTTTTGGGGTCCGAGGCACTGAAGCTTTCTTT. Its translation is CASSFSFGVRGTEAFF.